Sequencing of this TCR beta chain was carried out in a study of T cell repertoires in cytomegalovirus infection. Regarding this clonotype: Its antigen is unidentified.

Each CDR3 protein is one row after TCRdb ran MiXCR on the reads. The top ten hold about 48% of the sample, which has some 560,000 distinct CDR3 sequences, roughly 43% seen once. CDR3 length: 18 amino acids. Germline CDR1 reads MNHNS; CDR2 reads SASEGT. Deletions cut 0 bases from V and 0 bases from J, with 17 bases between. The clonotype comes from a human donor in good health (CMV status not recorded). Some clones in this sample may be carry-over from other donors' samples. The specimen was cultured PBMCs, collected from culture after CMV antigen stimulation. The chain uses TRBV6-1 and TRBJ1-1, with D unclear. CDR3 residues: CASSEALRTYVMNTEAFF. In nucleotides, the CDR3 is TGTGCCAGCAGTGAAGCTTTGAGGACCTACGTTATGAACACTGAAGCTTTCTTT.